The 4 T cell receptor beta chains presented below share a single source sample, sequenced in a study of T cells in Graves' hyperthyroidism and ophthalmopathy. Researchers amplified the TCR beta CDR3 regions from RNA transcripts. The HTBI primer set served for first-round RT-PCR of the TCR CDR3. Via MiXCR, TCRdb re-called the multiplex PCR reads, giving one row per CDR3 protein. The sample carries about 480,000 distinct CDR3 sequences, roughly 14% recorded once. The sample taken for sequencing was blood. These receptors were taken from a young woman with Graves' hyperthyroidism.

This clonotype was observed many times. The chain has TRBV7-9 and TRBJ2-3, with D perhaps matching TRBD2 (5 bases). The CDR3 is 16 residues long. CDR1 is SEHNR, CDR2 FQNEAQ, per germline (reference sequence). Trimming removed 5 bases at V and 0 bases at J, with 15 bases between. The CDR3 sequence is CASSQPTWTSTDTQYF. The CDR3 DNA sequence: TGTGCCAGCAGCCAACCCACTTGGACTAGCACAGATACGCAGTATTTT.

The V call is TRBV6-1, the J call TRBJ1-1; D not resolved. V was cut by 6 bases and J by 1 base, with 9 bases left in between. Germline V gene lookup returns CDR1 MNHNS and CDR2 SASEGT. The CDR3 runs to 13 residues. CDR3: CASSALSNTEAFF. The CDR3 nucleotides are TGTGCCAGCAGCGCACTATCGAACACTGAAGCTTTCTTT.

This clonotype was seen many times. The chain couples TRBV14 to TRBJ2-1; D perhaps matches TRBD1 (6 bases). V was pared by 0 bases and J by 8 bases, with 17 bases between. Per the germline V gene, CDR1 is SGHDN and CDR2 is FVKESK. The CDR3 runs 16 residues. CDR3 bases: TGTGCCAGCAGCCAAGAGTTGGTACAGGGTAGAGATGAGCAGTTCTTC. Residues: CASSQELVQGRDEQFF.

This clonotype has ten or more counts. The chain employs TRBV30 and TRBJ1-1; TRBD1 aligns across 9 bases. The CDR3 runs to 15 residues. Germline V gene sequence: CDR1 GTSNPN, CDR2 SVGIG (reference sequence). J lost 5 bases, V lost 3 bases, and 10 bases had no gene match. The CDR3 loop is CAWRPQGQGRTEAFF. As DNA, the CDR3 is TGTGCCTGGAGACCTCAAGGACAGGGGAGGACTGAAGCTTTCTTT.